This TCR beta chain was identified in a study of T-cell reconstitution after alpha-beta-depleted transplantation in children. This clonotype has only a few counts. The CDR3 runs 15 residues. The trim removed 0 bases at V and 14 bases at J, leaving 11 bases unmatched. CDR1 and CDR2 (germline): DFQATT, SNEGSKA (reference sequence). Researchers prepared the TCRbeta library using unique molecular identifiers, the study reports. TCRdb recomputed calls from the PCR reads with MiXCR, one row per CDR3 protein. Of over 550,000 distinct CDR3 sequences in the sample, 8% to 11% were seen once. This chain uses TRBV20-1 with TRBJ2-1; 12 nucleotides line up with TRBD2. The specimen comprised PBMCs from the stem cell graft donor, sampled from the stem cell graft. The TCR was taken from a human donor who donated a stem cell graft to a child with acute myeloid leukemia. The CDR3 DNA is TGCAGTGCTAGAGACCAGACTAGCGGGAGAAATTGGGAGTTCTTC. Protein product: CSARDQTSGRNWEFF.